This T cell receptor (beta chain) was recorded in a study of blood T cell repertoires in COVID-19 (TCRdb year 2020). Regarding the research as a whole: The collaborator samples originated in the United States, Italy and Spain and spanned the acute and convalescent phases of COVID-19. The prospective study material was composed of cDNA or gDNA derived from T cells, B-cell-depleted T cells, or PBMCs. Deeply sampled blood TCRbeta repertoires from subjects exposed to, actively infected with, or recovered from COVID-19 were included in the dataset. The repertoires were released in a freely available public database intended as a resource for research on the immune response to SARS-CoV-2. The samples were drawn from the first 160 participants of the ongoing ImmuneRACE study and from more than 1,000 subjects provided by 6 global collaborators. The sample metadata nearly always contained a de-identified subject ID, COVID-19 status, age in years and sex. Where available, HLA class I and class II types were taken from metadata supplied by the sample provider and were not determined by assay-based typing.

TCRbeta CDR3 regions were amplified from genomic DNA using the immunoSEQ Assay, a bias-controlled multiplex PCR. As for the original processing: Within the assay, amplification of reference gene primers was used to estimate how many nucleated cells each sample contained. To quantify the absolute abundance of each unique TCRbeta CDR3 rearrangement, sequence reads were collapsed and filtered. For each sample, productive Simpson clonality was calculated by taking the square root of Simpson's diversity index across productive rearrangements. TCRdb holds this immuneACCESS table with in-frame rearrangements only. Some clones are missing; in checked studies, unresolved V genes explain under half, and the rest has no known cause. The V and J calls and clone size come from that table; D and trimming were worked out from the DNA. Here the sample has fewer than 200,000 clones; around 90% occur a single time. Around 0.53% of the sample belongs to the ten largest clones.

Germline trimming: 5 bases from V, 5 bases from J; junction bases outside gene matches: 13. Reading the germline V gene gives CDR1 SGHTA and CDR2 FQGTGA. The cysteine opens and the phenylalanine closes a CDR3 of 16 amino acids. Only the CDR3 part of the read is kept: 48 bases, read in frame from the first base. To note about this clone: Which antigen it targets is not known. The sample holds no much larger clone one base away, and base qualities are not on file.

Study-wide findings and limitations: The quantity of clinical and demographic metadata differed by source and by participant and was supplied without curation.

Collaborating institutions collected whole blood in K2EDTA tubes following their own protocols. For TCRbeta analysis, collaborator samples were shipped as frozen whole blood, as isolated PBMCs, or as DNA extracted from either sample type. The receptor's source is a man between 45 and 60 years old with acute or convalescent COVID-19. Recombination connected TRBV7-3 to TRBJ2-5, and 8 junctional nucleotides match TRBD2. The sequenced sample consisted of peripheral blood. The bases are TGTGCCAGCAGCCCTTTCCCCGGGGGGGGCGGGGAGACCCAGTACTTC. Translated, this is CASSPFPGGGGETQYF.